This T cell receptor beta chain was identified in a study of T cell repertoires in cytomegalovirus infection. Study-wide points: The cumulative frequency of public TCR beta families distinguished individuals who carried CMV together with the relevant HLA.

TCRdb independently ran MiXCR on the reads; one entry per CDR3 protein. The sample holds fewer than 1,000,000 distinct CDR3 sequences, approximately 30% seen once. This clonotype was picked up a small number of times. Its antigen remains unknown. Germline CDR1 and CDR2: DFQATT and SNEGSKA (reference sequence). Between the trimmed V and J ends, which lost 3 bases and 2 bases, there was a span of 11 bases. This CDR3 comprises 13 residues. The chain employs TRBV20-1 and TRBJ2-7; D is possibly TRBD1 (5 bases). This specimen was cultured CD8+ T cells from PBMCs, taken from culture after CMV antigen stimulation. This TCR was sampled from a human donor in good health (CMV status not recorded). Some clones in this sample may be carry-over from other donors' samples. CDR3: CSASPDNTYEQYF. Written as DNA, the CDR3 is TGCAGTGCTAGTCCGGACAACACCTACGAGCAGTACTTC.